What follows describes a single T cell receptor beta chain. Its antigen is as yet unknown. This sample is drawn from a study of T cell responses to AZD1222 COVID-19 vaccine. Findings and caveats of the study: Nearly half of unique spike-specific TCRs reportedly avoided B.1.351 and B.1.1.7 mutated regions. The study sampled repertoires only after the peak T cell response.

Pooling covered second doses at about 4 or about 12 weeks. CDR1 and CDR2 (germline): LNHDA, SQIVND (reference sequence). Unmatched junction bases numbered 7, after V lost 4 bases and J lost 2 bases. This CDR3 has 15 amino acids. Only in-frame clones appear in the TCRdb table, and some are missing; sequencing was by immunoSEQ multiplex PCR. Among roughly 60,000 clones listed, about 74% were seen once. This clonotype was sampled from an adult who received the AZD1222 COVID-19 vaccine. Sequenced here: peripheral blood, sampled 28 days after the second AZD1222 dose. The J gene is TRBJ1-1, the V gene TRBV19; 7 bases agree with TRBD1. CDR3 protein: CASSTQGGSNTEAFF. The CDR3 DNA sequence: TGTGCCAGTAGTACCCAGGGGGGGAGCAACACTGAAGCTTTCTTT.